This TCR beta chain derives from a study of regulatory T cells in long-lasting Graves disease. Time point described: newly diagnosed GD, antithyroid drugs for less than 3 months. Researchers made the TCR library from RNA that was extracted from PBMCs. A volume of nine milliliters of peripheral blood was collected in EDTA tubes. With iRepertoire HTBI primers and Arm-PCR of CDR3 regions, TCR beta libraries were built. MiXCR was run by TCRdb on the multiplex PCR reads, yielding one entry per CDR3 protein. The sample has 520,000 or so distinct CDR3 sequences; around 12% are singletons. The germline CDR1 and CDR2 sequences are LGHNT and FRNRAP. CDR3 length equals 13 residues. Trimming removed 5 bases at V and 6 bases at J, with 13 bases between. These data also featured in a second study, about T cells in Graves' hyperthyroidism and ophthalmopathy. Per that study: In the first-round RT-PCR of the TCR CDR3, the HTBI primer set was used. Most clonotypes expanded in thyroid above 0.001 were likewise present in blood.

V usage is TRBV12-5 and J usage is TRBJ2-5; D perhaps matches TRBD1 (6 bases). This receptor was obtained from a woman in her twenties or thirties with Graves disease. The sequenced sample was peripheral blood mononuclear cells (PBMCs), obtained at new diagnosis, from a patient treated with antithyroid drugs. The CDR3 nucleotides read TGTGCTAGTGGTCAGAGGGGGAGACAGACCCAGTACTTC. Protein product: CASGQRGRQTQYF.